This record covers a single T cell receptor (beta chain). Through Arm-PCR of CDR3 regions and iRepertoire HTBI primers, TCR beta libraries were built. TCRdb re-called the multiplex PCR reads with MiXCR, one entry per CDR3 protein. The sample has hundreds of thousands of distinct CDR3 sequences, under 25% seen once. The data were obtained in a study of regulatory T cells in long-lasting Graves disease. Time point in this sample: persistent/refractory GD, antithyroid drugs over 5 years with positive TRAb. Preparation of the TCR library used RNA extracted from PBMCs. The input for sequencing was peripheral blood mononuclear cells (PBMCs), taken when the disease was refractory, from a patient treated with antithyroid drugs. The TCR was taken from a female donor with Graves disease.

The CDR3, as DNA: TGTGCCAGCAGCGCTGGGACAGGGGTCTCCTACGAGCAGTACTTC. It specifies CASSAGTGVSYEQYF. The rearrangement uses TRBV9 and TRBJ2-7, with TRBD1 identical over 10 bases. CDR1 and CDR2 from the germline V gene are SGDLS and YYNGEE. This CDR3 has 15 residues. Losses at the gene ends were 3 bases for V and 0 bases for J; bases not matched to a gene: 3.